The present entry profiles one T cell receptor (beta chain) with its context. This clone's antigen is unknown. The junction shows a germline mismatch at one end, possibly a read error. For CDR1 and CDR2, the germline V gene (reference sequence) lists MNHEY and SMNVEV. From the cysteine up to the phenylalanine, the CDR3 has a length of 13 residues. The entry retains the CDR3 DNA only, 39 bases that are in frame from base 1. This sample is drawn from a study of T cell responses to AZD1222 COVID-19 vaccine (dated by TCRdb to about 2021). At the level of the whole study: AZD1222 recipients given second doses at about 4 weeks or at about 12 weeks were pooled, since spike-specific TCR depth and breadth were not found to differ between the two schedules. TCR sequencing was performed for 230 to 250 trial participants, of whom about 210 were given two doses of AZD1222 and some 26 were given two doses of MenACWY control vaccine. Trial participants were enrolled by age into 18-55, 56-69 and 70-plus year subgroups, with approximately 150, 30 and 60 TCR-sequenced participants respectively. Study-level results and caveats: CD4 TCRs associated with the vaccine covered the entire spike protein, and the dominant responses were in regions 160-218 and 743-854. Conclusions about previously exposed vaccinees are limited because only a handful of AZD1222 recipients were SARS-CoV-2 seropositive at baseline. Nearly half of unique spike-specific TCRs reportedly recognized epitopes outside regions mutated in the B.1.351 and B.1.1.7 variants. The 56-69-year group was small, and its depth increase did not reach significance, likely because of low power. Spike-specific TCR breadth and depth rose significantly after two AZD1222 doses compared with day 0 and with MenACWY recipients. No day 14 peak-response samples were available, so repertoires were characterized only after the peak T cell response. Participants were mostly white British and included more females than males, and it was suggested by the authors that clonal diversity may have been underestimated.

Explained via the paper, the time point label denotes: baseline before first vaccination. Vaccinee samples were obtained from the UK trials COV001 and COV002, which included a single-blind randomized controlled phase 2/3 trial of AZD1222 (ChAdOx1 nCoV-19) in healthy adults. For TCRbeta chain sequencing, PBMC samples were collected from trial participants at day 0 and at day 28 after the second dose. The CDR3 regions of human TCRbeta chains were analyzed by immunosequencing. Per the original workflow: Repertoire TCRs were matched against a reference library of SARS-CoV-2-specific TCRs generated with the MIRA antigen-specificity platform. Breadth was defined as the fraction of unique TCRs that were SARS-CoV-2-associated. Depth was defined as the fraction of total T cells that were SARS-CoV-2-associated. Using the MIRA data, each spike-specific TCR was mapped to the spike region that the TCR reacts to and placed in a CD4 or CD8 class. Log10-transformed breadth and depth values were compared by one-way ANOVA with Sidak's multiple comparisons tests. Entries here come from immuneACCESS through TCRdb and include only in-frame sequences with V and J called. Some clones fail to appear in such tables; in the studies checked, an unresolved V gene covers under half of the shortfall, and the cause of the remainder is unknown. The V and J calls and clone size come from that table; D and trimming were worked out from the DNA. Present in this sample are fewer than 130,000 clones, 81% of which were seen just once. Approximately 4.6% of the sample is held by the ten biggest clonotypes.

This material consisted of peripheral blood, taken on day 0 of AZD1222 vaccination. The sequence joins TRBV27 to TRBJ2-1, and TRBD2 aligns with 8 junction nucleotides. This receptor was obtained from an adult in good health. The DNA sequence is as follows: TGTGCCAGCAGTTTATCGGAAGGTAGCGGGAACATCTTC. Its product reads: CASSLSEGSGNIF.